This T cell receptor (beta chain) was observed in a study of T cell responses to AZD1222 COVID-19 vaccine. Study details: Analyses pooled second doses at about 4 or about 12 weeks.

Generated by immunoSEQ multiplex PCR, the TCRdb table keeps only in-frame clones and is missing some. The table shows 80,000 to 95,000 clones, with more than 75% occurring only once. The study, taken as a whole, reports: In the spike-specific TCR repertoire, nearly half reportedly target unmutated variant regions.

Germline CDR1 is SGHVS and CDR2 is FQNEAQ. Trimming pared 5 bases from V and 10 bases from J, leaving 17 bases between. The CDR3 runs 13 residues. A note on this clone: Antigen unknown.

The rearrangement links TRBV7-8 to TRBJ1-2; D not certain. The sequences come from peripheral blood, collected on day 0 of AZD1222 vaccination. This sequence was found in an adult in good health. The CDR3 sequence: CASSISPYRDYTF. The DNA of the CDR3 is TGTGCCAGCAGCATAAGCCCCTATCGGGACTACACCTTC.